This entry concerns a single T cell receptor beta chain. Germline lookup yields CDR1 GTSNPN and CDR2 SVGIG (reference sequence). This CDR3 is 11 amino acids long. V lost 6 bases, J lost 11 bases, and 7 bases stayed unmatched. The data were obtained in a study of T cell changes during pregnancy in multiple sclerosis. Measured with immunoSEQ multiplex PCR; TCRdb has only the in-frame clones, and not every one. In the table there are tens of thousands of clones, about 93% of which are singletons. Sample: CD4+ T cells from peripheral blood mononuclear cells, taken in the first trimester of pregnancy. V is TRBV30 and J is TRBJ1-5, with 7 bases aligning to TRBD1. This clonotype was sampled from a female donor with multiple sclerosis, enrolled in a pregnancy study. CDR3 sequence: CACRKGAAQHF. In nucleotides, the CDR3 is TGTGCCTGCAGAAAGGGGGCAGCCCAGCATTTT.